This T cell receptor (beta chain) was retrieved from a study of blood T cells in healthy people across ages. Study-level findings and limits: With unsorted PBMCs, a conclusive comparison of naive versus antigen-experienced cells was not possible. With naive T cell percentage, TCR beta diversity showed a strong correlation. Per million T cells, the diversity of TCR beta decreased roughly linearly as age advanced.

Notes on this clonotype: Its target is unknown.

Researchers report isolating at least 6 million PBMCs per sample. The CDR3 contains 15 residues. CDR1 is MDHEN and CDR2 is SYDVKM in the germline V gene. Then a second PCR, running roughly 7 to 11 cycles, was carried out with a sample-barcoded 5' primer and a J-beta primer mix. TCRdb independently ran MiXCR on the 5' RACE reads; one entry per CDR3 protein. The data contain 800,000 to 900,000 distinct CDR3 sequences, approximately 67% of them singletons. The clonotype comes from a man between 25 and 39 years old in good health. The sample comprised blood. J is TRBJ2-7 and V is TRBV28; 14 bases agree with TRBD2. The closer fit of TRBJ2-1 to the DNA end suggests the J call may be wrong. DNA of the CDR3: TGTGCCAGCATTCCGACTAGCGGGGGGGACAATGAGCAGTTCTTC. It codes for CASIPTSGGDNEQFF.